The 17 T cell receptor beta chains listed next were all sequenced from one sample in a study of read filtering for tumor transcriptome and immune sequencing. The library was built from about 370 ng RNA with molecular barcoded adaptors for alpha/delta and beta/gamma chains. MiXCR, run by TCRdb on the reads, gives a single entry per CDR3 protein. In the table there are roughly 82,000 distinct CDR3 sequences, approximately 13% of which are singletons. The sequenced sample was a population of CD138-negative cells sorted from bone marrow. The receptors come from a donor at least 40 years old with multiple myeloma.

At least ten counts were recorded for this clonotype. The CDR3 DNA is TGCGCCAGCAGCCTCGGGACTAGCGGGATTTACTACGAGCAGTACTTC. As protein: CASSLGTSGIYYEQYF. The V gene is TRBV5-1, the J gene TRBJ2-7, with 13 bases identical to TRBD2. CDR3 size: 16 residues. Unmatched junction bases numbered 7, after V lost 4 bases and J lost 3 bases. CDR1 is SGHRS and CDR2 is YFSETQ in the germline V gene.

The chain is built from TRBV5-5 and TRBJ2-5; 7 nucleotides match TRBD1. V lost 7 bases to trimming and J lost 1 base; unmatched junction nucleotides: 7. The CDR3 sequence is 14 residues long. CDR1 is SGHKS and CDR2 is YYEKEE in the germline V gene (reference sequence). For the CDR3, the DNA is TGTGCCAGCGGCCCACAGGGGATCCAAGAGACCCAGTACTTC. Translation: CASGPQGIQETQYF.

In the case of this clonotype: A read error is possible here, since a much larger clone lies one base away. The chain couples TRBV14 to TRBJ2-3, with 11 bases fitting TRBD2. V lost 4 bases to trimming and J lost 1 base; unmatched junction nucleotides: 7. The germline V gene has CDR1 SGHDN and CDR2 FVKESK. The CDR3 loop spans 17 amino acids. CDR3 sequence (DNA): TGTGCCAGCAGCCCGGGGACTAGCGGTTTCTGCACAGATACGCAGTATTTT. It encodes CASSPGTSGFCTDTQYF.

As to this clonotype: Just one base apart from a much larger clone, this may be a read error. The chain is built from TRBV5-1 and TRBJ1-1; no firm D call. CDR3 size: 12 residues. V was cut by 0 bases and J by 7 bases, with 7 bases left in between. The germline gives CDR1 SGHRS, CDR2 YFSETQ. CDR3 nucleotide sequence: TGCGCCAGCAGCTTGGTCTCTAGTGAAGCTTTCTTT. As protein: CASSLVSSEAFF.

This clonotype has a handful of counts. A much larger clone lies one base from this, so it may be a read error. The rearrangement uses TRBV7-9 and TRBJ2-2, with a weak D call TRBD2 (5 bases). The CDR3 loop spans 13 amino acids. V lost 5 bases and J 6 bases, leaving 10 bases between the germline ends. The germline V gene has CDR1 SEHNR and CDR2 FQNEAQ (reference sequence). The CDR3 reads CASSPDWAGELFF. In DNA form, the CDR3 reads TGTGCCAGCAGCCCGGACTGGGCCGGGGAGCTGTTTTTT. The full variable domain, in which reference TRBV7-9 and TRBJ2-2 provide the parts outside the CDR3, is DTGVSQNPRHKITKRGQNVTFRCDPISEHNRLYWYRQTLGQGPEFLTYFQNEAQLEKSRLLSDRFSAERPKGSFSTLEIQRTEQGDSAMYLCASSPDWAGELFFGEGSRLTVL.

This clonotype was seen more than once but under ten times. The V call is TRBV12-3 or TRBV12-4, the J call TRBJ1-3; 9 bases line up with TRBD1. Losses at the gene ends were 5 bases for V and 0 bases for J; bases not matched to a gene: 8. The CDR3 extends over 17 amino acids. The DNA of the CDR3 is TGTGCCAGCAGTCCCCCTACAGGGGGCAGCTCTGGAAACACCATATATTTT. This sequence encodes CASSPPTGGSSGNTIYF.

The chain has TRBV5-1 and TRBJ2-1, with 12 bases that match TRBD2. Looked up from germline, CDR1 is SGHRS and CDR2 is YFSETQ. The CDR3 is 17 residues long. Trimming took 4 bases from V and 1 from J; bases not matched to a gene: 6. The CDR3 DNA reads TGCGCCAGCAGCACCGGGACTAGCGGGTTATCCTACAATGAGCAGTTCTTC. It yields the protein CASSTGTSGLSYNEQFF.

This clonotype was recorded at least ten times. The V call is TRBV7-9, the J call TRBJ2-7, with 7 bases lining up with TRBD1. Germline V gives CDR1 SEHNR, CDR2 FQNEAQ (reference sequence). J lost 3 bases, V lost 4 bases, and 3 bases had no gene match. The CDR3 covers 13 residues. The CDR3, as DNA: TGTGCCAGCAGCTCGGGACAGTTCTACGAGCAGTACTTC. It codes for CASSSGQFYEQYF.

In this sample, this clonotype turned up many times. The chain links TRBV5-1 to TRBJ2-5; no clear D gene. The CDR3 is 14 residues long. V dropped 0 bases and J dropped 1 base, with 7 bases sitting between them. Germline CDR1 and CDR2: SGHRS and YFSETQ. CDR3 nucleotides: TGCGCCAGCAGCTTGGAACCCGCCCAAGAGACCCAGTACTTC. Translating gives CASSLEPAQETQYF.

In this sample, this clonotype turned up a few times. This rearrangement joins TRBV6-5 to TRBJ2-3, with 7 bases matching TRBD1. This CDR3 is built from 15 residues. Per germline, CDR1 MNHEY and CDR2 SVGAGI. Germline trimming cut 8 bases from V and 0 bases from J; bases unmatched to any gene: 8. CDR3 nucleotides: TGTGCCAGCGCTCTTACAGGGGATAGCACAGATACGCAGTATTTT. This sequence encodes CASALTGDSTDTQYF.

This clonotype was seen repeatedly, ten times or more. This chain joins TRBV5-1 and TRBJ2-3, with D uncertain. This CDR3 has 12 amino acids. Germline V gene lookup returns CDR1 SGHRS and CDR2 YFSETQ. V shed 0 bases and J shed 6 bases, with 5 bases lying between them. In DNA form, the CDR3 reads TGCGCCAGCAGCTTGGTCTGGGATACGCAGTATTTT. This translates into CASSLVWDTQYF.

The chain joins TRBV7-6 to TRBJ2-1; D may be TRBD1 (6 bases). Germline loops: CDR1 SGHVS, CDR2 FNYEAQ. CDR3 size: 15 residues. The V end lost 1 base, the J end lost 1 base, and 8 bases lay between the germline ends. CDR3 loop: CASSLDQGSYNEQFF. CDR3 coding DNA: TGTGCCAGCAGCTTAGACCAGGGGTCCTACAATGAGCAGTTCTTC.

This clonotype turned up a few times. A much larger clonotype is one base distant, so this may be a read error. The CDR3 protein is CATSNQGFEQHF. CDR3 DNA sequence: TGTGCCACCAGCAACCAGGGCTTCGAGCAGCACTTC. The chain combines TRBV15 with TRBJ2-7, with a tentative D call TRBD1 (5 bases). Germline V gene lookup returns CDR1 LNHNV and CDR2 YYDKDF (reference sequence). The CDR3 is 12 amino acids.

There are many counts of this clonotype. The V gene is TRBV4-2, the J gene TRBJ2-1; the D gene is possibly TRBD2 (7 bases). The CDR3 is 18 amino acids. Germline loops: CDR1 LGHNA, CDR2 YNFKEQ. V shed 4 bases and J shed 0 bases, with 19 bases lying between them. DNA of the CDR3: TGTGCCAGCAGCCCCGCTTTAGGGGGGGGAGACTCCTACAATGAGCAGTTCTTC. Protein product: CASSPALGGGDSYNEQFF.

This clonotype was seen ten or more times. The V and J genes are TRBV6-1 and TRBJ2-5, with D hard to call. CDR3 length equals 12 residues. Germline V gene lookup returns CDR1 MNHNS and CDR2 SASEGT. Trimming removed 2 bases from V and 0 bases from J, with 1 base in between. The CDR3 DNA reads as TGTGCCAGCAGTGAATACCAAGAGACCCAGTACTTC. Amino acids: CASSEYQETQYF.

Details on this clonotype: This likely comes from a read error, as the CDR3 has no conserved phenylalanine or tryptophan at its end. The chain joins TRBV28 to TRBJ1-1; perhaps TRBD1 as D (5 bases). Germline CDR1 and CDR2: MDHEN and SYDVKM. The CDR3 loop spans 13 amino acids. The V end lost 4 bases, the J end lost 2 bases, and 8 bases lay between the germline ends. The CDR3 here is CASSWTPNTEAFL. CDR3 coding DNA: TGTGCCAGCAGTTGGACACCTAACACTGAAGCTTTCCTT.

As to this clonotype: A much larger clone differs from this one at a single base, so this may be a read error. J is TRBJ1-4 and V is TRBV20-1, with D uncertain. Germline CDR1 is DFQATT and CDR2 is SNEGSKA (reference sequence). The germline V and J ends were trimmed by 0 bases and 7 bases, with 9 bases remaining between them. The CDR3 totals 13 residues. The CDR3 loop reads CSAREQSREKLFF. CDR3 DNA: TGCAGTGCTAGAGAGCAGAGCCGTGAAAAACTGTTTTTT.